This TCR beta chain was found in a study of shared clonotypes between healthy human individuals. Donors had no recently reported acute infections or vaccinations and were HIV-negative. Adults of Caucasian background living in Nashville, Tennessee made up all donors. The V end was cut by 3 bases, the J end by 6 bases, with 9 bases between. Germline CDR1 reads MRHNA; CDR2 reads SNTAGT. This CDR3 has 13 residues. This clone was detected ten times or more. Additional DNA sequences in this sample encode the identical CDR3. Measured with immunoSEQ multiplex PCR; TCRdb has only the in-frame clones, and not every one. The sample shows some 450,000 clones, 77% of them seen only once.

Material for sequencing was PBMCs. The TCR sequence derives from a woman aged 40 to 50 in good health. Some clones in this sample may be carry-over from other donors' samples. The J gene is TRBJ2-1, the V gene TRBV6-4, with D possibly TRBD2 on 5 matching bases. The CDR3 region has the DNA TGTGCCAGCAGTGAGGGAGAATCCAATGAGCAGTTCTTC. Encoded protein: CASSEGESNEQFF.